The 12 T cell receptor beta chains presented below share a single source sample, sequenced in a study of blood T cell repertoires in COVID-19. Sequencing was performed with immunoSEQ multiplex PCR; in TCRdb, only in-frame clones are kept and a portion is missing. The table has approximately 190,000 clones, about four fifths seen once. Specimen: peripheral blood. The receptors derive from a man between 60 and 75 years old with acute or convalescent COVID-19.

The chain is built from TRBV2 and TRBJ1-2, with D tentatively TRBD1 (6 bases). V shed 4 bases and J shed 8 bases, with 23 bases lying between them. CDR3 size: 16 residues. Germline CDR1 SNHLY, CDR2 FYNNEI. CDR3 nucleotides: TGTGCCAGCAGTGCGACAGGAACTGCTCGAGGGCAGGGCTACACCTTC. Translating it yields CASSATGTARGQGYTF.

V is TRBV11-1 and J is TRBJ2-7; TRBD1 is a possible D gene (6 bases). Between the trimmed V and J ends, which lost 5 bases and 2 bases, there was a span of 16 bases. CDR3 length equals 15 residues. Germline-derived CDR1 and CDR2 are SGHAT and FQDESV (reference sequence). The CDR3 is CASSQLDRPTYEQYF. In DNA form, the CDR3 reads TGTGCCAGCAGCCAATTAGACAGGCCAACCTACGAGCAGTACTTC.

V is TRBV16 and J is TRBJ1-2, with a weak D call TRBD1 (6 bases). The CDR3 is 14 residues long. CDR1 and CDR2 from the germline V gene are KGHSY and FQNENV. The ends were cut back, 4 bases at V and 8 bases at J, with 17 bases in the middle. The CDR3, as DNA: TGTGCCAGCAGCCCTAACAGGGATCGGAGGGGCTACACCTTC. Protein product: CASSPNRDRRGYTF.

The chain joins TRBV11-2 to TRBJ2-1, with 11 nucleotides matching TRBD2. In germline, CDR1 is SGHAT, CDR2 FQNNGV. This CDR3 contains 15 residues. V lost 6 bases, J lost 4 bases, and 5 bases stayed unmatched. The CDR3 loop is CASSRRTSGYNEQFF. As DNA, the CDR3 is TGTGCCAGCAGTCGGAGGACTAGCGGGTACAATGAGCAGTTCTTC. The whole variable domain, remainder taken from reference TRBV11-2 and TRBJ2-1, is EAGVAQSPRYKIIEKRQSVAFWCNPISGHATLYWYQQILGQGPKLLIQFQNNGVVDDSQLPKDRFSAERLKGVDSTLKIQPAKLEDSAVYLCASSRRTSGYNEQFFGPGTRLTVL.

This clone was found a few times. The chain joins TRBV7-2 to TRBJ1-1, with D perhaps matching TRBD1 (6 bases). Trimming removed 6 bases at V and 4 bases at J, with 18 bases between. Germline-derived CDR1 and CDR2 are SGHTA and FQGNSA. CDR3 length: 15 residues. The CDR3 coding sequence is TGTGCCAGCAGGACCACAGGGATAGGCATCACTGAAGCTTTCTTT. Protein: CASRTTGIGITEAFF.

This chain uses TRBV25-1 with TRBJ2-7, with TRBD2 as a possible D gene (6 bases). The CDR3 runs 15 residues. V was pared by 2 bases and J by 6 bases, with 17 bases between. Germline V CDR1 and CDR2: MGHDK, SYGVNS. CDR3 sequence (DNA): TGTGCCAGCAGTGAAGACGGAGGGTCCTGGCGCGAGCAGTACTTC. The encoded protein is CASSEDGGSWREQYF.

V gene TRBV25-1 combines with J gene TRBJ2-1; 8 nucleotides line up with TRBD1. Germline trimming cut 7 bases from V and 6 bases from J; bases unmatched to any gene: 2. Germline lookup yields CDR1 MGHDK and CDR2 SYGVNS. The CDR3 is 12 amino acids. The CDR3 DNA reads TGTGCCAGCAATACAGGGGGCAATGAGCAGTTCTTC. Encoded protein: CASNTGGNEQFF. The full variable domain, with the rest looked up from reference TRBV25-1 and TRBJ2-1, is EADIYQTPRYLVIGTGKKITLECSQTMGHDKMYWYQQDPGMELHLIHYSYGVNSTEKGDLSSESTVSRIRTEHFPLTLESARPSHTSQYLCASNTGGNEQFFGPGTRLTVL.

This chain uses TRBV4-2 with TRBJ2-2; D might be TRBD2 (6 bases). The CDR3 contains 16 residues. Trimming pared 0 bases from V and 1 base from J, leaving 9 bases between. Germline assignment: CDR1 LGHNA and CDR2 YNFKEQ. The CDR3 nucleotides are TGTGCCAGCAGCCAAGATGGAGGGAGGAACACCGGGGAGCTGTTTTTT. Translated: CASSQDGGRNTGELFF.

V usage is TRBV28 and J usage is TRBJ1-5; tentative D call: TRBD1 (6 bases). V lost 4 bases to trimming and J lost 1 base, with 17 bases between them. This CDR3 region has 17 residues. Germline CDR1 MDHEN, CDR2 SYDVKM. CDR3 sequence: CASSSITGLGSNQPQHF. The CDR3 DNA follows: TGTGCCAGCAGTTCCATAACAGGGTTGGGGAGCAATCAGCCCCAGCATTTT.

The V gene is TRBV5-4, the J gene TRBJ2-4; D is perhaps TRBD2 (5 bases). Looked up from germline, CDR1 is SGHNT and CDR2 is YYREEE (reference sequence). The V gene lost 0 bases and the J gene lost 5 bases, with 9 bases spanning the gap. The CDR3 spans 14 residues. DNA of the CDR3: TGTGCCAGCAGCTTGGTAGAGGGTCAAAACATTCAGTACTTC. Its protein product is CASSLVEGQNIQYF.

The J gene is TRBJ1-6, the V gene TRBV2; TRBD1 might be the D (5 bases). This CDR3 region has 13 residues. V shed 7 bases and J shed 7 bases, with 11 bases lying between them. The germline CDR1 and CDR2 sequences are SNHLY and FYNNEI. CDR3 sequence (DNA): TGTGCCAGCAATTATGACAGAAATTCACCCCTCCACTTT. Translated: CASNYDRNSPLHF.

The chain links TRBV24-1 to TRBJ2-3, with D tentatively TRBD1 (6 bases). Germline CDR1 KGHDR, CDR2 SFDVKD. This CDR3 has 16 amino acids. V was pared by 8 bases and J by 2 bases, with 19 bases between. The CDR3 nucleotides read TGTGCCACCACGGCTTGTGACAGGCTCCCCACAGATACGCAGTATTTT. It yields the protein CATTACDRLPTDTQYF.